This note documents a single T cell receptor (beta chain) sequence. Its antigen remains unknown. This entry belongs to a study of cytomegalovirus exposure and HLA in healthy donors. Regarding the study as a whole: Listed as cytomegalovirus-associated were 150 to 200 TCR beta chains. Most TCR sequences were uncommon, yet certain public TCRs appeared in many donors. Follow-up analysis later connected one missense variant in DCLRE1C with trimming of TCR beta V- and J-genes.

In the PCR, 60 Vbeta and 13 Jbeta primers were used. The data were produced by immunoSEQ multiplex PCR, yet TCRdb's version contains in-frame clones alone and is incomplete. The sample lists fewer than 65,000 clones, around 87% occurring once. CDR3 size: 12 residues. Trimming took off 11 bases at V and 10 bases at J, with 18 bases between the two ends. This receptor was taken from a man aged 18 to 30 in good health and CMV-seronegative. The gene calls are TRBV23-1 and TRBJ1-5; D gene ambiguous. TRBV23-1 is reported as an ORF; its role is uncertain. Material for sequencing was PBMCs. The CDR3 bases are TGCGCCCTTGGCCCCCGCCGTTTCCCCCAGCATTTT. Translation: CALGPRRFPQHF.